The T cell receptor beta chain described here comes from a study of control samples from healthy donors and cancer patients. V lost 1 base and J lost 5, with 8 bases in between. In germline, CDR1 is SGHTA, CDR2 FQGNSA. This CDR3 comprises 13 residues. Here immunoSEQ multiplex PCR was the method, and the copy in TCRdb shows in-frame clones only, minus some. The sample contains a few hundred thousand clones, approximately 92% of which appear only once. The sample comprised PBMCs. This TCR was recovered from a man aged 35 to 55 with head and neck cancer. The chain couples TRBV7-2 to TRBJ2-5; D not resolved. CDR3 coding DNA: TGTGCCAGCAGCTTAGGTCTGGGGGAGACCCAGTACTTC. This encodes CASSLGLGETQYF.